A selection of T cell receptor beta chains follows, all from one sample in a study of pediatric ulcerative colitis. Measured with immunoSEQ multiplex PCR; TCRdb has only the in-frame clones, and not every one. The sample has about 40,000 clones, 60% to 75% seen once. The sample taken for sequencing was gut tissue. Receptors were obtained from a boy under 18 with severe ulcerative colitis. Each CDR3 is given with its conserved first and last residue. The D gene is left open where the match is weak. Some rows mark clone size as missing; the rest say once, few, many or name a class of expanded clone.

TRBV19	TRBJ2-5	TRBD2	NA	CASSRTSGGRETQYF	TGTGCCAGTAGTAGAACTAGCGGGGGCCGAGAGACCCAGTACTTC
TRBV2	TRBJ2-2	NA	NA	CASSGSGVTGELFF	TGTGCCAGCAGTGGGTCCGGGGTTACCGGGGAGCTGTTTTTT
TRBV6-5	TRBJ2-1	NA	NA	CASSYSNTGVNEQFF	TGTGCCAGCAGTTACTCGAATACGGGGGTCAATGAGCAGTTCTTC
TRBV19	TRBJ2-1	NA	NA	CASSRSSNNEQFF	TGTGCCAGTAGTCGGTCTAGTAACAATGAGCAGTTCTTC
TRBV7-6	TRBJ2-5	TRBD2	NA	CASSLWEGPETQYF	TGTGCCAGCAGCTTATGGGAGGGACCGGAGACCCAGTACTTC
TRBV18	TRBJ1-1	NA	few	CASSKILQGSGTEAFF	TGTGCCAGCTCAAAAATCCTTCAGGGGAGCGGGACTGAAGCTTTCTTT
TRBV5-6	TRBJ2-1	NA	NA	CASSLRASGRYNEQFF	TGTGCCAGCAGCTTGAGGGCTAGTGGGCGCTACAATGAGCAGTTCTTC
TRBV25-1	TRBJ2-5	NA	NA	CASSELREETQYF	TGTGCCAGCAGTGAATTGCGGGAAGAGACCCAGTACTTC
TRBV6-5	TRBJ1-1	NA	NA	CASSYPGNTEAFF	TGTGCCAGCAGTTACCCGGGGAACACTGAAGCTTTCTTT
TRBV5-1	TRBJ1-4	NA	NA	CASSLGWTDLNEKLFF	TGCGCCAGCAGCTTGGGGTGGACAGATCTTAATGAAAAACTGTTTTTT
TRBV7-4	TRBJ1-1	NA	NA	CASSLVAGVNTEAFF	TGTGCCAGCAGCTTAGTGGCAGGGGTGAACACTGAAGCTTTCTTT
TRBV19	TRBJ1-3	NA	NA	CATSGRRSGNTIYF	TGTGCCACTTCAGGGCGGAGGTCTGGAAACACCATATATTTT
TRBV6-5	TRBJ2-2	NA	NA	CASWVRGYTGELFF	TGTGCCAGCTGGGTCAGGGGCTACACCGGGGAGCTGTTTTTT
TRBV6-6	TRBJ2-3	TRBD1	few	CASRRDRVRADTQYF	TGTGCCAGCAGACGCGACAGGGTAAGAGCAGATACGCAGTATTTT
TRBV19	TRBJ2-2	NA	medium-sized	CASMFDRIGELFF	TGTGCCAGTATGTTCGACAGGATCGGGGAGCTGTTTTTT
TRBV29-1	TRBJ2-4	NA	NA	CSVEGWGRLKNIQYF	TGCAGCGTTGAAGGTTGGGGCAGACTAAAAAACATTCAGTACTTC
TRBV9	TRBJ2-2	NA	NA	CASSVEVGTGELFF	TGTGCCAGCAGCGTAGAGGTAGGGACCGGGGAGCTGTTTTTT
TRBV6-5	TRBJ2-7	NA	NA	CASSSGSPSEQYF	TGTGCCAGCAGCTCCGGGTCACCCTCCGAGCAGTACTTC
TRBV5-1	TRBJ1-2	TRBD1	once	CASSVGQGPGYTF	TGCGCCAGCAGCGTCGGACAGGGTCCTGGCTACACCTTC
TRBV19	TRBJ1-2	NA	few	CASSTLQNYGYTF	TGTGCCAGTAGCACGTTGCAGAACTATGGCTACACCTTC
TRBV6-5	TRBJ1-6	TRBD1	medium-sized	CASRRQGSPLHF	TGTGCCAGCAGGAGACAGGGTTCACCCCTCCACTTT
TRBV4-2	TRBJ1-3	NA	NA	CASSQARPDTIYF	TGTGCCAGTAGCCAAGCCCGACCAGACACCATATATTTT
TRBV5-4	TRBJ1-1	NA	NA	CASSWGTGYEAFF	TGTGCCAGCAGCTGGGGGACGGGCTATGAAGCTTTCTTT
TRBV5-6	TRBJ1-1	NA	NA	CASSAQVEVAEAFF	TGTGCCAGCAGCGCACAGGTAGAAGTGGCTGAAGCTTTCTTT
TRBV4-1	TRBJ1-4	NA	few	CASSLWGDGEKLFF	TGCGCCAGCAGCCTGTGGGGGGACGGTGAAAAACTGTTTTTT
TRBV19	TRBJ1-3	NA	NA	CASSAGTVTGNTIYF	TGTGCCAGTAGTGCCGGGACGGTTACTGGAAACACCATATATTTT
TRBV7-2	TRBJ1-5	NA	NA	CASSSYSNQPQHF	TGTGCCAGCAGCTCTTACAGCAATCAGCCCCAGCATTTT
TRBV30	TRBJ1-6	NA	NA	CAWRKVPGPLHF	TGTGCCTGGAGAAAGGTGCCTGGGCCCCTCCACTTT
TRBV29-1	TRBJ2-7	NA	NA	CSVDQGYEQYF	TGCAGCGTTGACCAGGGCTACGAGCAGTACTTC
TRBV18	TRBJ2-3	NA	NA	CASSPPPCVVCTDTQYF	TGTGCCAGCTCACCACCCCCTTGTGTCGTTTGCACAGATACGCAGTATTTT
TRBV7-9	TRBJ1-1	NA	NA	CASRRIASTAWNTEAFF	TGTGCCAGCAGACGGATCGCTTCGACAGCCTGGAACACTGAAGCTTTCTTT
TRBV5-6	TRBJ2-7	TRBD1	NA	CASSLGQGSYEQYF	TGTGCCAGCAGCCTGGGACAGGGGAGCTACGAGCAGTACTTC
TRBV7-3	TRBJ2-2	NA	NA	CASSPEGAGELFF	TGTGCCAGCAGCCCCGAAGGGGCCGGGGAGCTGTTTTTT
TRBV6-1	TRBJ1-4	TRBD1	NA	CASSAFVTGNEKLFF	TGTGCCAGCAGCGCCTTCGTGACAGGGAATGAAAAACTGTTTTTT
TRBV5-1	TRBJ2-7	TRBD1	NA	CASSYETGFKAYEQYF	TGCGCCAGCAGCTATGAGACAGGGTTTAAAGCCTACGAGCAGTACTTC
TRBV7-8	TRBJ2-1	TRBD2	few	CASSPQIARERGAGRQFF	TGTGCCAGCAGCCCACAAATTGCCCGAGAGCGGGGGGCGGGGAGGCAGTTCTTC
TRBV19	TRBJ1-2	TRBD1	NA	CASADRDGYTF	TGTGCCAGTGCCGACAGGGATGGCTACACCTTC
TRBV5-5	TRBJ2-7	NA	few	CASKTLGGLEQYF	TGTGCCAGCAAGACACTGGGGGGGCTCGAGCAGTACTTC
TRBV19	TRBJ2-5	NA	NA	CASSINGAGTQYF	TGTGCCAGTAGTATCAACGGGGCGGGGACCCAGTACTTC
TRBV18	TRBJ2-7	NA	NA	CASSSLGGSYEQYF	TGTGCCAGCTCCTCGCTTGGGGGAAGCTACGAGCAGTACTTC
TRBV5-6	TRBJ1-2	NA	NA	CASSLDLGMDGYTF	TGTGCCAGCAGCTTGGACCTGGGAATGGATGGCTACACCTTC
TRBV6-1	TRBJ2-6	NA	NA	CASSVEYSGANVLTF	TGTGCCAGCAGCGTTGAATACTCTGGGGCCAACGTCCTGACTTTC
TRBV4-1	TRBJ1-2	NA	NA	CASSQDVEGWDYGYTF	TGCGCCAGCAGCCAAGATGTGGAGGGGTGGGACTATGGCTACACCTTC
TRBV5-4	TRBJ2-7	TRBD2	NA	CASSFGLAGAGEQYF	TGTGCCAGCAGCTTCGGACTAGCGGGGGCAGGCGAGCAGTACTTC
TRBV19	TRBJ1-5	NA	NA	CASSIEDITTSRVSYQPQHF	TGTGCCAGTAGTATAGAAGATATTACGACGAGCAGGGTGAGCTACCAGCCCCAGCATTTT
TRBV7-8	TRBJ2-7	NA	few	CASSLRGNYEQYF	TGTGCCAGCAGCTTAAGGGGAAATTACGAGCAGTACTTC
TRBV6-6	TRBJ1-2	TRBD1	few	CASSSRTGKHYGYTF	TGTGCCAGCAGTTCCCGGACAGGGAAACACTATGGCTACACCTTC
TRBV29-1	TRBJ2-3	NA	NA	CSAGLSGGTDTQYF	TGCAGCGCCGGTTTGAGTGGGGGGACAGATACGCAGTATTTT
TRBV9	TRBJ1-6	NA	NA	CASSAGENSPLHF	TGTGCCAGCAGCGCAGGGGAAAATTCACCCCTCCACTTT
TRBV2	TRBJ1-4	NA	few	CASSEIRVEKLFF	TGTGCCAGCAGTGAAATCAGGGTTGAAAAACTGTTTTTT
TRBV30	TRBJ2-1	TRBD2	NA	CAWSVLADTMYNEQFF	TGTGCCTGGAGTGTACTAGCGGATACTATGTACAATGAGCAGTTCTTC
TRBV5-6	TRBJ1-1	TRBD1	NA	CASSFTGGNTEAFF	TGTGCCAGCAGCTTCACAGGGGGGAACACTGAAGCTTTCTTT
TRBV14	TRBJ1-2	NA	NA	CASSPGVSYGYTF	TGTGCCAGCAGCCCGGGGGTTTCTTATGGCTACACCTTC
TRBV10-1	TRBJ1-1	NA	few	CASSESRWTEAFF	TGCGCCAGCAGTGAGAGTCGTTGGACTGAAGCTTTCTTT
TRBV6-1	TRBJ1-1	NA	NA	CASSDWGRFTEAFF	TGTGCCAGCAGTGATTGGGGGCGCTTCACTGAAGCTTTCTTT
TRBV15	TRBJ1-5	NA	NA	CATSRDRGQPQHF	TGTGCCACCAGCAGAGATCGTGGTCAGCCCCAGCATTTT
TRBV2	TRBJ2-1	NA	NA	CASYSGDLDNEQFF	TGTGCCAGTTACTCAGGGGATTTAGACAATGAGCAGTTCTTC
TRBV18	TRBJ1-1	NA	NA	CASSPTGTEAFF	TGTGCCAGCTCACCTACCGGGACTGAAGCTTTCTTT
TRBV2	TRBJ2-7	NA	few	CASREGGEQYF	TGTGCCAGCAGGGAGGGGGGCGAGCAGTACTTC
TRBV28	TRBJ2-5	NA	NA	CASSNGGAVQETQYF	TGTGCCAGCAGTAATGGAGGGGCCGTCCAAGAGACCCAGTACTTC